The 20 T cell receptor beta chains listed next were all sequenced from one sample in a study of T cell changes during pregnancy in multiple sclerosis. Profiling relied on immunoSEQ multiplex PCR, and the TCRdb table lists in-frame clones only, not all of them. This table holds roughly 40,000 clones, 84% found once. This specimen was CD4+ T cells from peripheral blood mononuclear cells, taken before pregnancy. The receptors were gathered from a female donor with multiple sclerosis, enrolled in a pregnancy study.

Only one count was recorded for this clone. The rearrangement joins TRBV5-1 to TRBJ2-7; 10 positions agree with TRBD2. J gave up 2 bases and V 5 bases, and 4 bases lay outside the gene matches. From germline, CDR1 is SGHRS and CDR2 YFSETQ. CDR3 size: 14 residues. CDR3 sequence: CASSTSGEAYEQYF. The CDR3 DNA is TGCGCCAGCAGTACTAGCGGGGAAGCCTACGAGCAGTACTTC.

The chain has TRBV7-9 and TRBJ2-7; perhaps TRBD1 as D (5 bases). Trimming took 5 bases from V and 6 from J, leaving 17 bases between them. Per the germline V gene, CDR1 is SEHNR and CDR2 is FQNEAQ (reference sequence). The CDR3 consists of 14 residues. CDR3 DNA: TGTGCCAGCAGCCCCCGGACAAGCAACTCCGAGCAGTACTTC. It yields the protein CASSPRTSNSEQYF.

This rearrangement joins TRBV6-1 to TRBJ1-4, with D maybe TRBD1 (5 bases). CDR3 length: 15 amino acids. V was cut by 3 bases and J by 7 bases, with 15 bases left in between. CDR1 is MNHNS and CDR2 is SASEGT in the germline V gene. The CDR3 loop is CASSDRGGVSEKLFF. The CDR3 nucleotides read TGTGCCAGCAGTGATCGTGGGGGGGTGAGTGAAAAACTGTTTTTT.

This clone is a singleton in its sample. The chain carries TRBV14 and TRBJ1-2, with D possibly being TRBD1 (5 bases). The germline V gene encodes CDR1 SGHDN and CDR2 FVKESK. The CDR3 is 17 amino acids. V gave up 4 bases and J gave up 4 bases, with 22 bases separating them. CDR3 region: CASSLPSGGLRPYGYTF. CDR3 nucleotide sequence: TGTGCCAGCAGCCTCCCGTCCGGGGGTTTGAGGCCCTATGGCTACACCTTC.

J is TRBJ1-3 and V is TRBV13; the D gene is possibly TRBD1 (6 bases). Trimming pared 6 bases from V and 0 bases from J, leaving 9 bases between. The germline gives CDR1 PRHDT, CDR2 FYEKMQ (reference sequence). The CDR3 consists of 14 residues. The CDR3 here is CASRSRGSGNTIYF. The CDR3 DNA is TGTGCCAGCAGAAGCAGGGGCTCTGGAAACACCATATATTTT.

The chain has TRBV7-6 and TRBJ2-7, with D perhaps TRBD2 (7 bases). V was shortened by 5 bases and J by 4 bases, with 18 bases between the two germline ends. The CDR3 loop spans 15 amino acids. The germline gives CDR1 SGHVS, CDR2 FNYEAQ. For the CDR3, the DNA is TGTGCCAGCAGCCCCAAGGGGGGGGCCCATTACGAGCAGTACTTC. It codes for CASSPKGGAHYEQYF. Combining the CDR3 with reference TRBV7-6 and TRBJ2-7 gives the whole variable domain GAGVSQSPRYKVTKRGQDVALRCDPISGHVSLYWYRQALGQGPEFLTYFNYEAQQDKSGLPNDRFSAERPEGSISTLTIQRTEQRDSAMYRCASSPKGGAHYEQYFGPGTRLTVT.

CDR3 residues: CASSPGGASTDTQYF. CDR3 sequence (DNA): TGTGCCAGCAGCCCGGGGGGGGCTAGCACAGATACGCAGTATTTT. The chain combines TRBV9 with TRBJ2-3, with 8 bases matching TRBD2. This CDR3 region has 15 residues. CDR1 is SGDLS, CDR2 YYNGEE, per germline. V gave up 4 bases and J gave up 0 bases; unmatched junction bases: 4. Full variable domain (rest looked up from reference TRBV9 and TRBJ2-3): DSGVTQTPKHLITATGQRVTLRCSPRSGDLSVYWYQQSLDQGLQFLIQYYNGEERAKGNILERFSAQQFPDLHSELNLSSLELGDSALYFCASSPGGASTDTQYFGPGTRLTVL.

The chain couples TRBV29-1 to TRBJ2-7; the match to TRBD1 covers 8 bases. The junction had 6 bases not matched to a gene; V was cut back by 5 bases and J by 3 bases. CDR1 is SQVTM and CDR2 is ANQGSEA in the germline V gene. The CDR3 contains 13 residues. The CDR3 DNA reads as TGCAGCGTTTCCCGGGGGACAGGCTACGAGCAGTACTTC. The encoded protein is CSVSRGTGYEQYF.

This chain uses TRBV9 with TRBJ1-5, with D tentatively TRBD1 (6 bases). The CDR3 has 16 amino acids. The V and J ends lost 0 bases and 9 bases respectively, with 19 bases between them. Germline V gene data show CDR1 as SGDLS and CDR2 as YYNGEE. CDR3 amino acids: CASSVEASPQQGPQHF. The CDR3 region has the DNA TGTGCCAGCAGCGTAGAGGCCTCCCCACAACAGGGGCCCCAGCATTTT.

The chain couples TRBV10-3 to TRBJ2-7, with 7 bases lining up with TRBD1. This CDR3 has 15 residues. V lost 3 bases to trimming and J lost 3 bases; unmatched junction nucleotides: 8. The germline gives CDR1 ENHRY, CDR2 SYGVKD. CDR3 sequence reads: CAISDRDRTVYEQYF. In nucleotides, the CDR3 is TGTGCCATCAGTGATAGGGACAGAACAGTCTACGAGCAGTACTTC.

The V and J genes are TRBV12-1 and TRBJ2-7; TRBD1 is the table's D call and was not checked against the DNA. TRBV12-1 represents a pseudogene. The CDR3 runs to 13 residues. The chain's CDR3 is CASSLRQGAEQYF. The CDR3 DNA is TGTGCCAGCAGCCTTCGACAGGGAGCCGAGCAGTACTTC.

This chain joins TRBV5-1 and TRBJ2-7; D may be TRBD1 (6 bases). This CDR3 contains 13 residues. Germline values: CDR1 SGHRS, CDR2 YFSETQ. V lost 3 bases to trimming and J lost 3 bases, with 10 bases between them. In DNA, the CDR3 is TGCGCCAGCAGCTGGGACACCGGCTACGAGCAGTACTTC. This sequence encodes CASSWDTGYEQYF.

The CDR3 DNA is TGTGCCAGCAGTTGGAGCGGGGGCTCCACAGATACGCAGTATTTT. Amino acid sequence: CASSWSGGSTDTQYF. The chain is built from TRBV6-5 and TRBJ2-3, with TRBD2 matching over 8 bases. The CDR3 covers 15 residues. Trimming removed 4 bases from V and 2 bases from J; junction bases left unmatched: 5. Germline CDR1 and CDR2: MNHEY and SVGAGI.

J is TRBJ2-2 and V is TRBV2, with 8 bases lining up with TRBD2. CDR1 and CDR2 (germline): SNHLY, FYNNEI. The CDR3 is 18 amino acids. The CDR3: CASHPGSSGRANTGELFF. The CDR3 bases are TGTGCTTCACACCCAGGGTCCAGCGGGAGAGCGAACACCGGGGAGCTGTTTTTT.

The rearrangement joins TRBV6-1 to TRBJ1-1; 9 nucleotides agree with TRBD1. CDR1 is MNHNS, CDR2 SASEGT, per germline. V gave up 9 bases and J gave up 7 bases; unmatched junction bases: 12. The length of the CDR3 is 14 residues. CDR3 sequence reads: CASREPGQGIEAFF. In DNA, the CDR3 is TGTGCCAGTCGAGAACCGGGACAGGGCATTGAAGCTTTCTTT.

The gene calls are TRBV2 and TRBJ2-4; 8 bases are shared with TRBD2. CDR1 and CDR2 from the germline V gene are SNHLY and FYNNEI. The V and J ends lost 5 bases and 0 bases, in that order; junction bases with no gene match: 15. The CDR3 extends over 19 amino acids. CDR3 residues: CASSWGRGDPGIAKNIQYF. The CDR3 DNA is TGTGCCAGCAGTTGGGGGCGGGGGGACCCGGGAATAGCCAAAAACATTCAGTACTTC.

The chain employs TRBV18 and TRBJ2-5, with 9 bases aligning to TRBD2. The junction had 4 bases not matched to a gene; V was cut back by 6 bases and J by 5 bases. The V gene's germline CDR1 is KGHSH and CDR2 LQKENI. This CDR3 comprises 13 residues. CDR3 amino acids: CASSPGLAETQYF. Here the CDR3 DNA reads TGTGCCAGCTCGCCGGGACTAGCCGAGACCCAGTACTTC.

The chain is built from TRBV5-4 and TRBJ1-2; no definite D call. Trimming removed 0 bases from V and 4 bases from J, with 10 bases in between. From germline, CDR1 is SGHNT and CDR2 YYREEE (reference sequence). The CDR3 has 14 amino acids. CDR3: CASSLERETYGYTF. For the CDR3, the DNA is TGTGCCAGCAGCTTGGAAAGAGAAACCTATGGCTACACCTTC. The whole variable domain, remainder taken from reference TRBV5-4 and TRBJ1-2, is ETGVTQSPTHLIKTRGQQVTLRCSSQSGHNTVSWYQQALGQGPQFIFQYYREEENGRGNFPPRFSGLQFPNYSSELNVNALELDDSALYLCASSLERETYGYTFGSGTRLTVV.

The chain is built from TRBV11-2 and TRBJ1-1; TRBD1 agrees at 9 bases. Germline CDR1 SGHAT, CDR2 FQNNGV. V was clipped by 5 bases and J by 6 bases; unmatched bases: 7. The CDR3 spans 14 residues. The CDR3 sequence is CASSRGQGGAEAFF. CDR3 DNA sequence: TGTGCCAGCAGCCGGGGACAGGGCGGGGCTGAAGCTTTCTTT.

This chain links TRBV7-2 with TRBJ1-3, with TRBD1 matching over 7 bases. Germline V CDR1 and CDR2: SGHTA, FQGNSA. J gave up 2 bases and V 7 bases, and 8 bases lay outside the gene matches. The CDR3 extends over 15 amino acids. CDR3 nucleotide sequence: TGTGCCAGCACCCAGCAAGGGGGCCCTGGAAACACCATATATTTT. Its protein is CASTQQGGPGNTIYF.